Described below is a single TCR beta chain sequence and its context. Germline V gene data show CDR1 as SNHLY and CDR2 as FYNNEI. Trimming pared 8 bases from V and 3 bases from J, leaving 13 bases between. The CDR3 has 13 amino acids. The data were obtained in a study of blood T cell repertoires in COVID-19. Study in general: Sites in the United States, Italy and Spain provided acute and convalescent COVID-19 samples. Nucleic acid was either cDNA or gDNA, and it came from T cells, B-cell-depleted T cells, or PBMCs.

Per the original data handling: Using reference gene primer amplification, nucleated cell counts were estimated. TCRdb's table, derived via immunoSEQ multiplex PCR, lists solely in-frame clones and lacks some. D and trimming come from the DNA, and the V and J calls and clone size come from that table. Of 150,000 to 200,000 clones listed, around 79% are singletons. The sample comprised peripheral blood. The TCR originated in a woman in her 70s with acute or convalescent COVID-19. The chain recombines TRBV2 with TRBJ2-5; weak D call: TRBD2 (6 bases). CDR3 in DNA: TGTGCCAGCGGTCCGGGACTTAAAGAGACCCAGTACTTC. Protein sequence: CASGPGLKETQYF.